This T cell receptor (beta chain) stems from a study of T cells after yellow fever vaccination. This CDR3 spans 18 amino acids. The germline CDR1 and CDR2 sequences are SNHLY and FYNNEI. Trimming cost V 2 bases and J 3 bases; bases outside gene matches: 15. This clonotype was recorded many times. Its antigen is still unknown. Study results and caveats: Researchers cautioned that FACS-sorted repertoires could harbor abundant clonotypes contaminating from the bulk population. Most clones from primary vaccination resurfaced after the booster (approximately 97% CD4, 88% CD8).

TCR cDNA was made by 5'RACE template switching, adding a universal primer site and UMIs. MiXCR was run by TCRdb on the 5' RACE reads, yielding one entry per CDR3 protein. Of around 120,000 distinct CDR3 sequences in the sample, more than 5.5% were seen once. Specimen: CD4+ T cells sorted from PBMCs, collected roughly 46 days after the first yellow fever vaccination. The clonotype was recovered from a man younger than 35 who received the YFV17D yellow fever vaccine. The rearrangement uses TRBV2 and TRBJ2-7; TRBD1 matches 8 bases. Here the CDR3 DNA reads TGTGCCAGCAGTGAACTCGGCAGGGGGCCCGGGGGCCACTACGAGCAGTACTTC. This codes for CASSELGRGPGGHYEQYF. Looking up the rest from reference TRBV2 and TRBJ2-7 gives the full variable domain: EPEVTQTPSHQVTQMGQEVILRCVPISNHLYFYWYRQILGQKVEFLVSFYNNEISEKSEIFDDQFSVERPDGSNFTLKIRSTKLEDSAMYFCASSELGRGPGGHYEQYFGPGTRLTVT.